These T cell receptor beta chains were read from a single sample in a study of blood T cell repertoires in COVID-19. TCRdb's table, derived via immunoSEQ multiplex PCR, lists solely in-frame clones and lacks some. The sample has 350,000 or so clones, over 75% seen once. The sequenced material came from peripheral blood. These receptors came from a woman aged 25 to 39 with COVID-19, enrolled during active disease. CDR3s include the opening cysteine and the closing phenylalanine or tryptophan. Only some rows state a clone size, as once, few, many or a class for expanded clones.

v_gene,j_gene,abundance,CDR3aa
TRBV28,TRBJ2-7,NA,CASSPRSGREADEQYF
TRBV9,TRBJ2-1,NA,CASSIGLFNEQFF
TRBV28,TRBJ2-2,NA,CASSPTGATGELFF
TRBV19,TRBJ1-6,NA,CASSGGTGGNSPLHF
TRBV15,TRBJ1-2,NA,CATSRVRTGGGYGYTF
TRBV28,TRBJ2-7,NA,CASSSPSTSPAGKAEQYF
TRBV10-2,TRBJ1-1,NA,CASSFTGGEAFF
TRBV7-2,TRBJ2-5,NA,CASSLGGTEETQYF
TRBV7-2,TRBJ2-7,NA,CASSRLAGTTYEQYF
TRBV30,TRBJ1-5,few,CAWSLTPNQPQHF
TRBV4-2,TRBJ1-1,once,CASSQVGQQNTEAFF
TRBV18,TRBJ1-2,NA,CASSQDRNYGYTF
TRBV5-1,TRBJ1-1,few,CASSLAGGYTEAFF
TRBV7-8,TRBJ2-1,NA,CASSLDGGRYYNEQFF
TRBV6-5,TRBJ1-2,once,CASSYRFTGVNYGYTF
TRBV5-1,TRBJ1-1,NA,CASSPKTGEATEAFF
TRBV27,TRBJ2-7,NA,CASSHGLAGEQYF
TRBV24-1,TRBJ1-2,NA,CATSDTGRTAAPTNYGYTF
TRBV6-5,TRBJ2-3,once,CASEQPAGVADTQYF
TRBV6-6,TRBJ2-5,NA,CASSYRAGQETQYF
TRBV6-2/TRBV6-3,TRBJ2-2,NA,CASSYSTGAGELFF
TRBV9,TRBJ2-7,NA,CASSVAGMDEQYF